The entry that follows covers one T cell receptor beta chain sequence. Its antigen remains unknown. CDR1 and CDR2 (germline): LNHNV, YYDKDF (reference sequence). The CDR3 consists of 16 residues. The V and J ends lost 0 bases and 6 bases respectively, with 16 bases between them. 60 Vbeta and 13 Jbeta primers were used in PCR. Profiling relied on immunoSEQ multiplex PCR, and the TCRdb table lists in-frame clones only, not all of them. The repertoire consists of roughly 72,000 clones, with approximately 79% occurring once and the leading ten covering about 22%. The data belong to a study of cytomegalovirus exposure and HLA in healthy donors. Study overall: Earlier findings included 100 million to 130 million unique TCR beta sequences obtained from 150 million to 200 million T cells.

Notes on the study in general: As immune exposure information, only CMV serostatus was available. The number of N-insertions in an Asian-associated ancestry cluster was reportedly below the approximately 600-donor mean in a later analysis.

The source material was PBMCs. The chain uses TRBV15 and TRBJ2-3; tentatively, D is TRBD2 (6 bases). The clonotype originates from a woman between 40 and 50 years old in good health and CMV-seropositive. The CDR3, as DNA: TGTGCCACCAGCAGAGATGGGGAGGCAGGCGGGGATACGCAGTATTTT. Amino acids: CATSRDGEAGGDTQYF.